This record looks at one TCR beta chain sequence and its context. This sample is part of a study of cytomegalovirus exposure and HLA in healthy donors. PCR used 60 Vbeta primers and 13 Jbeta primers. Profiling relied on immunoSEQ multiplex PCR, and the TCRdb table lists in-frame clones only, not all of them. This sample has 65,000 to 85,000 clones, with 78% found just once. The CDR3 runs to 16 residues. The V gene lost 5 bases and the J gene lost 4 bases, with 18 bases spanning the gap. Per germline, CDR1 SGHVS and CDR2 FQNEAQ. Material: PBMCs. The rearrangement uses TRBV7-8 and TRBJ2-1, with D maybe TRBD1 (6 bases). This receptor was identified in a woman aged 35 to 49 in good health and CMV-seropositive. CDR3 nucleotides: TGTGCCAGCAGCACACGAAACAGGGCTTTTTACAATGAGCAGTTCTTC. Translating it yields CASSTRNRAFYNEQFF.